This T cell receptor (beta chain) was recovered during a study of CD8 T cells in Susac syndrome (dated by TCRdb to about 2019). Study-level background: Whether CD8+ T cell activation and differentiation in Susac syndrome was antigen driven was tested using repertoire sequencing.

The paper as a whole reports these results and caveats: The study acknowledged that relatively few individuals were included in the TCR sequencing and HLA analysis.

Taken from cysteine to phenylalanine, the CDR3 has 13 residues. Just CDR3 DNA is preserved here, 39 bases in frame from base 1. Looking up the germline V gene yields CDR1 SQVTM and CDR2 ANQGSEA. V sheds 0 bases and J sheds 1 base, leaving 6 bases between their ends. RNA was extracted using the RNeasy kit, and roughly 0.45 to 1 ug of the RNA was reverse transcribed with random hexamers. The immunoSEQ multiplex PCR assay, which covers 54 Vbeta and 13 Jbeta segments, was used to amplify TCR beta CDR3 regions. PCR amplification bias was corrected using a synthetic template baseline for primer optimization and computational correction. As for the authors' bioinformatics: Only productive sequences were kept, with reads annotated to V, D and J genes according to IMGT and analyzed in immunoSEQ Analyzer. Clonality was computed as one minus Shannon entropy normalized by log2 of the number of productive unique sequences. For each patient and control, public and private clones were evaluated within the 100 most prevalent clones. Clones were defined as Susac-specific if absent from the healthy and MS cohorts, from some 1,000 published viral clones and from other ImmuneACCESS disease sequences. TCRdb handled the public reads itself, with Q25 trimming in fastp and clone calling in MiXCR, and kept productive beta chains. Entries are consolidated by CDR3 protein sequence, retaining the most common genes and DNA. TCRdb, rather than the study authors, made the V and J calls. Counted in this sample were a few hundred thousand distinct CDR3 sequences; more than 85% of them appeared once. The ten most abundant clones make up approximately 0.075% of the sample.

Peripheral blood CD8+ and CD4+ T cells from healthy donors, Susac syndrome patients and multiple sclerosis patients were profiled by high-throughput TCR beta sequencing. Multiple sclerosis controls were treatment-naive patients with stable or active relapsing-remitting disease fulfilling revised McDonald criteria. Bulk CD8+ and CD4+ T cells were purified by magnetic negative isolation, while CD8+ TEMRA cells were enriched using FACS. Blood was drawn into EDTA tubes, processed within 24 hours, and PBMCs were isolated by density gradient centrifugation. PBMCs intended for TCR sequencing were frozen in liquid nitrogen and were later thawed in a 37 degrees C water bath. A purity of at least 90% was achieved for sorted or isolated CD4+, CD8+ and CD8+ TEMRA cells. Remarks on this clonotype: Its binding antigen is unknown. The sample holds no much larger clone one base away, and base qualities are not on file.

Recombination joined TRBV29-1 with TRBJ1-2; D gene: possibly TRBD1, on 5 matching bases. Source material: CD4+ T cells from PBMCs. The sequence was obtained from a human donor with multiple sclerosis. The nucleotide sequence reads as follows: TGCAGCGTTGAAGACAGGGTTAACTATGGCTACACCTTC. This codes for CSVEDRVNYGYTF. When the CDR3 is completed using the reference TRBV29-1 and TRBJ1-2 genes on either side, the full variable domain is SAVISQKPSRDICQRGTSLTIQCQVDSQVTMMFWYRQQPGQSLTLIATANQGSEATYESGFVIDKFPISRPNLTFSTLTVSNMSPEDSSIYLCSVEDRVNYGYTFGSGTRLTVV.